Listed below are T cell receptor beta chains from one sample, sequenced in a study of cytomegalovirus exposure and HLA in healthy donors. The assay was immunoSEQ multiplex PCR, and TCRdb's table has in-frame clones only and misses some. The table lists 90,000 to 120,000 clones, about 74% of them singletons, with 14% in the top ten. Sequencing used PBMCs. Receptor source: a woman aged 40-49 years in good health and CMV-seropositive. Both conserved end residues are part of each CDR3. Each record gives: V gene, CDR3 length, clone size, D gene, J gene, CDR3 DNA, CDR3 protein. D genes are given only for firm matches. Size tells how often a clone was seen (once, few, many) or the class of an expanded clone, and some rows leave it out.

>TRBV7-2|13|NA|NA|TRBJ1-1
TGTGCCAGCAGCTTAGTTAGGGGCACTGAAGCTTTCTTT
CASSLVRGTEAFF
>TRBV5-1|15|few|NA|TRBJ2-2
TGCGCCAGCAGCTTCGTGGGAGTGGACACCGGGGAGCTGTTTTTT
CASSFVGVDTGELFF
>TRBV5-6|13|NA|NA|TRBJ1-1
TGTGCCAGCAGCTTGGGCAGGGTCACTGAAGCTTTCTTT
CASSLGRVTEAFF
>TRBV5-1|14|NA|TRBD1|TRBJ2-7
TGCGCCAGCAGCCAGGACAGGGAGCTCTACGAGCAGTACTTC
CASSQDRELYEQYF
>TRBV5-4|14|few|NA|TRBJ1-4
TGTGCCAGCAGCTTGCAGGGTACTAATGAAAAACTGTTTTTT
CASSLQGTNEKLFF
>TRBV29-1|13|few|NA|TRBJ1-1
TGCAGCGTTAGCAGGGTAGTGGGCACTGAAGCTTTCTTT
CSVSRVVGTEAFF
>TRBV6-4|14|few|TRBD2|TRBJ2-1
TGTGCCAGCAGTGCGTCTAGCGGGGGGACCCCCCAGTTCTTC
CASSASSGGTPQFF
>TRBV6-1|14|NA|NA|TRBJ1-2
TGTGCCAGCAGTGAACTGGGGAGTTCCCTTGGCTACACCTTC
CASSELGSSLGYTF
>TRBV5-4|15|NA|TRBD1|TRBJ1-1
TGTGCCAGCAGCTTGGTAGGTTTCAGGGGGACTGAAGCTTTCTTT
CASSLVGFRGTEAFF
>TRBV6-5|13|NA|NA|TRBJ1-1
TGTGCCAGCAGCCTACGCTTGAACACTGAAGCTTTCTTT
CASSLRLNTEAFF
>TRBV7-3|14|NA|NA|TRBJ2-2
TGTGCCAGCAGTTCGGACAGAGGCACCGGGGAGCTGTTTTTT
CASSSDRGTGELFF
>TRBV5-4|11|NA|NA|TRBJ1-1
TGTGCCAGCAGTAACAGAGCCGAAGCTTTCTTT
CASSNRAEAFF
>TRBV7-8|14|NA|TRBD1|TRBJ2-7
TGTGCCAGCAGCTTGGGGACAGGGCCCTACGAGCAGTACTTC
CASSLGTGPYEQYF
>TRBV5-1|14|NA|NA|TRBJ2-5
TGCGCCAGCAGCTACCAACAGGGATCAGAGACCCAGTACTTC
CASSYQQGSETQYF
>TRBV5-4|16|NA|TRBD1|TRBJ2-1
TGTGCCAGCAGCCTCCGGGGGACAGGGCTTAGCAATGAGCAGTTCTTC
CASSLRGTGLSNEQFF
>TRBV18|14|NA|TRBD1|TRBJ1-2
TGTGCCAGCTCACCACCGGCACAGGGGGGTGGCTACACCTTC
CASSPPAQGGGYTF
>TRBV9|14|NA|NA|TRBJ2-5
TGTGCCAGCAGCGTAGTAGACAGGTTTGAGACCCAGTACTTC
CASSVVDRFETQYF
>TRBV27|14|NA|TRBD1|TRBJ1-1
TGTGCCAGCAGTTCTGAGGAGGGGGCAACTGAAGCTTTCTTT
CASSSEEGATEAFF
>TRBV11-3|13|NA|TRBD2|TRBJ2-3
TGTGCCAGCAGTCGACTAGCGGGGGACTTCCAGTATTTT
CASSRLAGDFQYF
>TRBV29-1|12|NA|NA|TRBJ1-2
TGCAGCGTCGGTAATTCGGGGGGTGGCTACACCTTC
CSVGNSGGGYTF
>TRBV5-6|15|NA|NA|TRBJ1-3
TGTGCCAGCAGCTTGAGTTTATTAGTTGGAAACACCATATATTTT
CASSLSLLVGNTIYF
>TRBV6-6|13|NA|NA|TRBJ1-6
TGTGCCAGCACCCACGGGATCGATTCACCCCTCCACTTT
CASTHGIDSPLHF
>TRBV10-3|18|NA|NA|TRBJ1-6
TGTGCCATCAGTGTTTCCAGAGGGGGTTCAGGGTCCAACTCACCCCTCCACTTT
CAISVSRGGSGSNSPLHF
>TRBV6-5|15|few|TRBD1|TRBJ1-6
TGTGCCAGCAGTAGTACAGGGGTTATTAATTCACCCCTCCACTTT
CASSSTGVINSPLHF
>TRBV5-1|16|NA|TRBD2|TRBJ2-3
TGCGCCAGCAGCTTGGCAGGCGGGGGGGCAGCAGATACGCAGTATTTT
CASSLAGGGAADTQYF
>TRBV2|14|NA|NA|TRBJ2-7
TGTGCCAGCAGGCGCACCGACTCGCTTTACGAGCAGTACTTC
CASRRTDSLYEQYF
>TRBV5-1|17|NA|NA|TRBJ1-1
TGCGCCAGCAGCTTGTGGAGGGGCCGGGGGATGAACACTGAAGCTTTCTTT
CASSLWRGRGMNTEAFF
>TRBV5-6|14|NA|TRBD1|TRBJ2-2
TGTGCCAGCAGGACAGGGGGCGCTCCCGGGGAGCTGTTTTTT
CASRTGGAPGELFF
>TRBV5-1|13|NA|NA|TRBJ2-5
TGCGCCAGCAGCTTGGACAGGGATGGGACCCAGTACTTC
CASSLDRDGTQYF
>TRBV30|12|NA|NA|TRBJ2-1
TGTGCCTGGAGTCCCTTTGAGAGCGAGCAGTTCTTC
CAWSPFESEQFF
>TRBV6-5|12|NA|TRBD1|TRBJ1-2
TGTGCCAGCAGGACAGGGGGCGGTGGCTACACCTTC
CASRTGGGGYTF
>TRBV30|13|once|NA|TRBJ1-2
TGTGCCTGGAGTGTTGGAGGGACCTATGGCTACACCTTC
CAWSVGGTYGYTF
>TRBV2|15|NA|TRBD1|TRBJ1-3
TGTGCCAGCAGTACAGGGGGACGTCAGGGAAACACCATATATTTT
CASSTGGRQGNTIYF
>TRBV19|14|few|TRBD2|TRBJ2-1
TGTGCCAGTATGGTGGCGGGGGGGCTGGATGAGCAGTTCTTC
CASMVAGGLDEQFF
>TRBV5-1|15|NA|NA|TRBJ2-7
TGCGCCAGCAGCCTAGTGGTCGGGGGAAGCTACGAGCAGTACTTC
CASSLVVGGSYEQYF
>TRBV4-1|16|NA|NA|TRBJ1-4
TGCGCCAGCAGCGAAGCCCCCCAGGTGGCTAATGAAAAACTGTTTTTT
CASSEAPQVANEKLFF
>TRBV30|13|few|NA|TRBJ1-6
TGTGCCTGGAGCGATACGGGTAATTCACCCCTCCACTTT
CAWSDTGNSPLHF